Shown below are 18 T cell receptor beta chains from a single sample sequenced in a study of brain T cells in children with intractable seizures. Clones were read by immunoSEQ multiplex PCR, and TCRdb kept only the in-frame ones, dropping some. The sample records 300,000 to 400,000 clones, more than 85% being singletons. Time point: blood from clinic visit 5 months post-surgery; TSC patient then seizure free. The specimen comprised peripheral blood, sampled about 5 months after surgery. All receptors derive from a boy less than two years old with tuberous sclerosis and intractable seizures.

The chain joins TRBV12-5 to TRBJ2-3, with 9 bases lining up with TRBD2. CDR3 size: 17 residues. Germline CDR1 reads LGHNT; CDR2 reads FRNRAP. V was pared by 0 bases and J by 3 bases, with 7 bases of the junction left unmatched. The CDR3 reads CASGLVRSGGFTDTQYF. The CDR3 nucleotides read TGTGCTAGTGGTTTGGTACGGAGCGGGGGGTTTACAGATACGCAGTATTTT. Looking up the rest from reference TRBV12-5 and TRBJ2-3 gives the full variable domain: DARVTQTPRHKVTEMGQEVTMRCQPILGHNTVFWYRQTMMQGLELLAYFRNRAPLDDSGMPKDRFSAEMPDATLATLKIQPSEPRDSAVYFCASGLVRSGGFTDTQYFGPGTRLTVL.

The gene calls are TRBV27 and TRBJ1-4, with 8 bases identical to TRBD1. The CDR3 has 19 amino acids. CDR1 and CDR2 from the germline V gene are MNHEY and SMNVEV (reference sequence). Trimming took 3 bases from V and 8 from J; bases not matched to a gene: 20. Here the CDR3 DNA reads TGTGCCAGCAGTTTCGGCCCCGGGACAGGCCGGGAACCGGGGGAAAAACTGTTTTTT. Its translation: CASSFGPGTGREPGEKLFF.

The chain combines TRBV4-1 with TRBJ2-3; D is undetermined. Germline V gene sequence: CDR1 MGHRA, CDR2 YSYEKL. The CDR3 is 16 amino acids. The V end lost 0 bases, the J end lost 1 base, and 11 bases lay between the germline ends. DNA of the CDR3: TGCGCCAGCAGCCAAGATAAGGGTTTGGGCACAGATACGCAGTATTTT. Translated, it gives CASSQDKGLGTDTQYF.

The chain uses TRBV27 and TRBJ2-1; tentative D call: TRBD2 (5 bases). The CDR3 extends over 15 amino acids. Germline CDR1 reads MNHEY; CDR2 reads SMNVEV (reference sequence). Trimming cost V 5 bases and J 2 bases, with 13 bases left between them. Written as DNA, the CDR3 is TGTGCCAGCAGTGACGAAACCGGGGCCTACAATGAGCAGTTCTTC. Its protein is CASSDETGAYNEQFF.

The chain recombines TRBV12-3 or TRBV12-4 with TRBJ2-1; D is ambiguous. Trimming removed 1 base from V and 6 bases from J, with 7 bases in between. CDR3 size: 13 residues. The CDR3 spells CASSLGFPNEQFF. The DNA of the CDR3 is TGTGCCAGCAGTTTAGGTTTTCCCAATGAGCAGTTCTTC.

The rearrangement links TRBV6-5 to TRBJ2-1, with TRBD2 matching over 12 bases. CDR3 length equals 13 residues. V was clipped by 6 bases and J by 7 bases; unmatched bases: 1. CDR1 and CDR2 (germline): MNHEY, SVGAGI. The CDR3 DNA follows: TGTGCCAGCAGGGGACTAGCGGGTAATGAGCAGTTCTTC. It encodes CASRGLAGNEQFF.

The J gene is TRBJ2-7, the V gene TRBV11-2; D is unresolved. This CDR3 has 15 residues. The V and J ends lost 1 base and 0 bases respectively, with 10 bases between them. Germline values: CDR1 SGHAT, CDR2 FQNNGV. The CDR3 reads CASSLVALSSYEQYF. For the CDR3, the DNA is TGTGCCAGCAGCTTAGTTGCTTTAAGCTCCTACGAGCAGTACTTC.

This clone has a single count. The chain couples TRBV5-6 to TRBJ2-7, with D perhaps matching TRBD1 (5 bases). CDR3 size: 13 residues. Trimming shortened V by 5 bases and J by 0 bases, and 9 bases separated the two germline ends. Germline V CDR1 and CDR2: SGHDT, YYEEEE. CDR3 amino acids: CASSPTVSYEQYF. The DNA for the CDR3 is TGTGCCAGCAGTCCGACAGTCTCCTACGAGCAGTACTTC.

The chain links TRBV7-9 to TRBJ2-7; tentatively, D is TRBD2 (7 bases). CDR3 length: 13 amino acids. Deletions cut 5 bases from V and 4 bases from J, with 12 bases between. CDR1 SEHNR and CDR2 FQNEAQ come from the germline V gene (reference sequence). CDR3 in amino acids: CASSGRGGYEQYF. DNA for the CDR3: TGTGCCAGCAGCGGTAGGGGGGGTTACGAGCAGTACTTC.

The J gene is TRBJ2-2, the V gene TRBV9; 7 bases map to TRBD1. V dropped 3 bases and J dropped 5; count of bases not matched to a gene: 1. CDR1 is SGDLS, CDR2 YYNGEE, per germline. The CDR3 totals 13 residues. The CDR3 sequence is CASSDRGTGELFF. Here the CDR3 DNA reads TGTGCCAGCAGCGACAGGGGAACCGGGGAGCTGTTTTTT.

The gene calls are TRBV27 and TRBJ2-5; no definite D call. Germline V CDR1 and CDR2: MNHEY, SMNVEV (reference sequence). The CDR3 contains 14 residues. V lost 6 bases and J lost 4, with 15 bases in between. CDR3 coding DNA: TGTGCCAGCAGCACGCACGACAAGTCAGAGACCCAGTACTTC. It codes for CASSTHDKSETQYF.

The sample holds one count of this clone. The V and J genes are TRBV15 and TRBJ1-2; 9 bases align to TRBD1. V lost 2 bases to trimming and J lost 4 bases; unmatched junction nucleotides: 8. CDR1 is LNHNV, CDR2 YYDKDF, per germline (reference sequence). The CDR3 is 16 residues long. CDR3 sequence (DNA): TGTGCCACCAGCAGACGAGAGGGACAGGGCCCCTATGGCTACACCTTC. It codes for CATSRREGQGPYGYTF. Full variable domain (rest looked up from reference TRBV15 and TRBJ1-2): DAMVIQNPRYQVTQFGKPVTLSCSQTLNHNVMYWYQQKSSQAPKLLFHYYDKDFNNEADTPDNFQSRRPNTSFCFLDIRSPGLGDTAMYLCATSRREGQGPYGYTFGSGTRLTVV.

CDR3 in DNA: TGTGCCAGTGGAAGGGGAGGGTCCTACGAGCAGTACTTC. Translation gives CASGRGGSYEQYF. This rearrangement joins TRBV19 to TRBJ2-7, with TRBD2 identical over 7 bases. V dropped 8 bases and J dropped 1; count of bases not matched to a gene: 5. Per the germline V gene, CDR1 is LNHDA and CDR2 is SQIVND (reference sequence). The CDR3 length is 13 residues.

This chain joins TRBV19 and TRBJ1-5, with D unresolved. The germline gives CDR1 LNHDA, CDR2 SQIVND (reference sequence). Trimming pared 1 base from V and 2 bases from J, leaving 9 bases between. The CDR3 covers 15 residues. The CDR3 DNA is TGTGCCAGTAGTATAGCATGGCTAGGCAATCAGCCCCAGCATTTT. The encoded protein is CASSIAWLGNQPQHF.

J is TRBJ1-1 and V is TRBV28; no clear D gene. Trimming stripped 4 bases from V and 7 bases from J, with 10 bases between. The CDR3 runs to 12 residues. Germline CDR1 reads MDHEN; CDR2 reads SYDVKM. This CDR3 reads CASSYRQNEAFF. CDR3 sequence (DNA): TGTGCCAGCAGTTATCGGCAGAATGAAGCTTTCTTT.

The DNA of the CDR3 is TGTGCCAGCAGCTGGAAGGGACAGAGCAATGAGCAGTTCTTC. Amino acids: CASSWKGQSNEQFF. The chain recombines TRBV7-9 with TRBJ2-1, with 7 positions matching TRBD1. Trimming took 4 bases from V and 6 from J; bases not matched to a gene: 6. There are 14 residues in the CDR3. Germline assignment: CDR1 SEHNR and CDR2 FQNEAQ (reference sequence).

The chain links TRBV10-3 to TRBJ2-3, with D unclear. Germline V CDR1 and CDR2: ENHRY, SYGVKD. This CDR3 contains 14 residues. The germline V and J ends were trimmed by 9 bases and 6 bases, with 19 bases remaining between them. The CDR3 reads CAITTGSGLDTQYF. The CDR3 bases are TGTGCCATAACGACTGGGTCTGGTCTGGATACGCAGTATTTT.

Written as DNA, the CDR3 is TGTGCCAGCACACAGGGTTACTCACCCCTCCACTTT. This gives the protein CASTQGYSPLHF. The J gene is TRBJ1-6, the V gene TRBV12-3 or TRBV12-4; TRBD1 might be the D (6 bases). V was trimmed by 7 bases and J by 10 bases, leaving 11 bases between them. The CDR3 totals 12 residues.